This TCR beta chain was captured in a study of T cell responses to AZD1222 COVID-19 vaccine. For the study at large: Pooled in the analysis were second doses at about 4 or about 12 weeks. Findings and limits, study-wide: Variant regions that are unmutated are reportedly the target of nearly half of spike-specific TCRs. Possibly, clonal diversity was underestimated; donors were largely white British and included more females. Without day 14 samples, only post-peak T cell repertoires were studied.

Assay: immunoSEQ multiplex PCR; the TCRdb copy retains only in-frame clones and omits some. The sample holds 150,000 or so clones, about 92% seen once. Of note for this clone: Its antigen remains unidentified.

This specimen consisted of peripheral blood, obtained on day 0 of AZD1222 vaccination. This clonotype was obtained from an adult in good health.

This chain's CDR3 is CASSSGTSNTGELFF. In nucleotides, the CDR3 is TGTGCCAGCAGTTCCGGGACTAGTAACACCGGGGAGCTGTTTTTT. The chain has TRBV11-3 and TRBJ2-2, with 8 bases matching TRBD2. CDR1 and CDR2 from the germline V gene are SGHNT and YENEEA. The CDR3 covers 15 residues. With V trimmed by 6 bases and J by 2 bases, 5 bases remained unmatched. The full variable domain, with the rest looked up from reference TRBV11-3 and TRBJ2-2, is EAGVVQSPRYKIIEKKQPVAFWCNPISGHNTLYWYLQNLGQGPELLIRYENEEAVDDSQLPKDRFSAERLKGVDSTLKIQPAELGDSAVYLCASSSGTSNTGELFFGEGSRLTVL.